This T cell receptor (beta chain) was recorded in a study of shared clonotypes between healthy human individuals. The germline gives CDR1 SGHAT, CDR2 FQDESV (reference sequence). The CDR3 totals 17 residues. Trimming at V came to 1 base and at J to 3 bases, leaving 5 bases not matched to a gene. Notes on the study in general: The study drew on few donors, limiting represented genetic and exposure-history diversity.

On this clone: What it binds is not known.

Measured with immunoSEQ multiplex PCR; TCRdb has only the in-frame clones, and not every one. The sample lists about 380,000 clones, around 96% occurring once. This receptor was obtained from a man between 25 and 39 years old in good health. The V call is TRBV11-1, the J call TRBJ2-2; 10 bases are shared with TRBD1. The sequenced sample consisted of memory CD8+ T cells sorted from blood. The subset denotes: CD45RO+ cells pooled with CCR7-negative TemRA cells. In DNA form, the CDR3 reads TGTGCCAGCAGCTTAGTTTTGGGGACAGGGGACACCGGGGAGCTGTTTTTT. This sequence encodes CASSLVLGTGDTGELFF.